These T cell receptor beta chains were read from a single sample in a study of T cell changes during pregnancy in multiple sclerosis. Using immunoSEQ multiplex PCR, the repertoire was profiled, and TCRdb retains in-frame clones only, with some absent. This sample has roughly 57,000 clones; approximately 90% occur once, and the top ten carry roughly 2.6%. This material consisted of peripheral blood, taken in the first trimester of pregnancy. These receptors came from a female donor with multiple sclerosis, enrolled in a pregnancy study. Each CDR3 is given with its conserved first and last residue. A D gene is named only where the DNA matches it firmly. The size entry is marked missing in some rows and otherwise reads once, few, many or a size class.

len	d_gene	v_gene	j_gene	abundance	CDR3nt	CDR3aa
15	TRBD2	TRBV5-1	TRBJ2-1	NA	TGCGCCAGCAGCTTCATTACGGCGGGAGAAGTCGAGCAGTTCTTC	CASSFITAGEVEQFF
18	TRBD1	TRBV5-1	TRBJ1-3	NA	TGCGCCAGCAGCCCCACATCATGGACAGGGGGAGATGGAAACACCATATATTTT	CASSPTSWTGGDGNTIYF
13	NA	TRBV7-2	TRBJ1-2	NA	TGTGCCAGCAGCCCGAGGACAGACTATGGCTACACCTTC	CASSPRTDYGYTF
16	NA	TRBV5-1	TRBJ2-1	NA	TGCGCCAGCAGTTCCTCACTCGGGAGCTCCTACAATGAGCAGTTCTTC	CASSSSLGSSYNEQFF
15	TRBD1	TRBV5-1	TRBJ1-1	NA	TGCGCCAGCAGCATGGGGACAGACCAAGGCACTGAAGCTTTCTTT	CASSMGTDQGTEAFF
15	TRBD2	TRBV4-1	TRBJ2-1	NA	TGCGCCAGCAGCCAAGCCGGACTAGCCCACAATGAGCAGTTCTTC	CASSQAGLAHNEQFF
17	TRBD1	TRBV18	TRBJ1-5	once	TGTGCCAGCTCACCCGGCAGGGGGGAAGGGGGCAATCAGCCCCAGCATTTT	CASSPGRGEGGNQPQHF
15	NA	TRBV30	TRBJ1-5	few	TGTGCCTGGAGTCGGTACGGGTTTAGCAATCAGCCCCAGCATTTT	CAWSRYGFSNQPQHF
15	TRBD1	TRBV5-4	TRBJ2-5	NA	TGTGCCAGCAGCTCCGATGGACAGGGGCAAGAGACCCAGTACTTC	CASSSDGQGQETQYF
12	NA	TRBV28	TRBJ1-5	NA	TGTGCCAGCCTAACAGTCAATCAGCCCCAGCATTTT	CASLTVNQPQHF
12	NA	TRBV5-1	TRBJ1-2	NA	TGCGCCAGCAGCCCGGAGAGGGACAGCTACACCTTC	CASSPERDSYTF
13	NA	TRBV6-1	TRBJ2-7	NA	TGTGCCAGCAGCAAAGGGGACTTTTACGAGCAGTACTTC	CASSKGDFYEQYF
16	NA	TRBV4-2	TRBJ2-3	NA	TGTGCCAGCAGCCAAGATCTCGTCGGTTATGCAGATACGCAGTATTTT	CASSQDLVGYADTQYF
14	NA	TRBV7-6	TRBJ1-1	NA	TGTGCCAGCAGCTTAGTGGGAGGGGGCACTGAAGCTTTCTTT	CASSLVGGGTEAFF
16	TRBD1	TRBV5-4	TRBJ1-2	NA	TGTGCCAGCAGCTTGGCATTTGGACAGGGTAACTATGGCTACACCTTC	CASSLAFGQGNYGYTF
13	NA	TRBV7-8	TRBJ2-3	NA	TGTGCCAGCAGCTTAGGGACTTACGATACGCAGTATTTT	CASSLGTYDTQYF
17	NA	TRBV9	TRBJ2-7	NA	TGTGCCAGCAGCGTAGATTCCCCGTTGACGGGAGTAAACGAGCAGTACTTC	CASSVDSPLTGVNEQYF
13	TRBD1	TRBV25-1	TRBJ2-7	NA	TGTGCCAGCACTAGGGGACAGGGGCGTGAGCAGTACTTC	CASTRGQGREQYF
15	TRBD1	TRBV10-3	TRBJ1-2	NA	TGTGCCATCAGTGAGTCCGGGGGACAGGTCTATGGCTACACCTTC	CAISESGGQVYGYTF
16	TRBD1	TRBV6-5	TRBJ1-6	NA	TGTGCCAGCAGTTACTCCTGGACAGGGGGCAACTCACCCCTCCACTTT	CASSYSWTGGNSPLHF
17	NA	TRBV4-2	TRBJ2-3	NA	TGTGCCAGCAGCCAAGATCTAGGGGCGCGCCCTCCAGATACGCAGTATTTT	CASSQDLGARPPDTQYF
16	TRBD1	TRBV4-3	TRBJ1-5	NA	TGCGCCAGCAGCCAAGCGGTAGGGACAGGGGGTCAGCCCCAGCATTTT	CASSQAVGTGGQPQHF
13	NA	TRBV19	TRBJ1-2	NA	TGTGCCAGTAGTCCCGACGCGGACTATGGCTACACCTTC	CASSPDADYGYTF
14	NA	TRBV19	TRBJ1-2	NA	TGTGCCAGTAGTTTTCGCATAGGGGGTGGTGGCTACACCTTC	CASSFRIGGGGYTF
16	TRBD1	TRBV13	TRBJ2-3	NA	TGTGCCAGCAGCCTAGACTGGGACAGGGATACAGATACGCAGTATTTT	CASSLDWDRDTDTQYF